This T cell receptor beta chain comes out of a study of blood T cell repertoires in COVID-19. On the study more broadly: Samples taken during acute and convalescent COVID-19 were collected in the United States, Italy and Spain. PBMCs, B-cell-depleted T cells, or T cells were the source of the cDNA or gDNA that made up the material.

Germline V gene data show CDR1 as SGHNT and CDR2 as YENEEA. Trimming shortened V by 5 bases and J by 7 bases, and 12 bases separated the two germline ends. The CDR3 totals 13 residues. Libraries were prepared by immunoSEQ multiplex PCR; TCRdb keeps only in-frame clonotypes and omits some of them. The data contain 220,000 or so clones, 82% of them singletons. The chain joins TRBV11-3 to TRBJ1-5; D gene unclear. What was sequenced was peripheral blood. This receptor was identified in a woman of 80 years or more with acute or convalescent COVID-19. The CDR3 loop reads CASSRLPGQPQHF. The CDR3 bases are TGTGCCAGCAGCCGATTACCAGGCCAGCCCCAGCATTTT.